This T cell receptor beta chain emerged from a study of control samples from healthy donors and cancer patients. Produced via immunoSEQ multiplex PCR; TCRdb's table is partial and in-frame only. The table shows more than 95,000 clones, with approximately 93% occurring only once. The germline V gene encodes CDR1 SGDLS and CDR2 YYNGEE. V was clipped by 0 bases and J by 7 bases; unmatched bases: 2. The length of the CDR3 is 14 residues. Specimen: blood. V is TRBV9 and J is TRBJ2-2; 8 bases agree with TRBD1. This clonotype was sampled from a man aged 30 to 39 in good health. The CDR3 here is CASSVGQGYGELFF. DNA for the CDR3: TGTGCCAGCAGCGTAGGACAGGGGTACGGGGAGCTGTTTTTT. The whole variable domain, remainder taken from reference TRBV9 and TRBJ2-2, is DSGVTQTPKHLITATGQRVTLRCSPRSGDLSVYWYQQSLDQGLQFLIQYYNGEERAKGNILERFSAQQFPDLHSELNLSSLELGDSALYFCASSVGQGYGELFFGEGSRLTVL.